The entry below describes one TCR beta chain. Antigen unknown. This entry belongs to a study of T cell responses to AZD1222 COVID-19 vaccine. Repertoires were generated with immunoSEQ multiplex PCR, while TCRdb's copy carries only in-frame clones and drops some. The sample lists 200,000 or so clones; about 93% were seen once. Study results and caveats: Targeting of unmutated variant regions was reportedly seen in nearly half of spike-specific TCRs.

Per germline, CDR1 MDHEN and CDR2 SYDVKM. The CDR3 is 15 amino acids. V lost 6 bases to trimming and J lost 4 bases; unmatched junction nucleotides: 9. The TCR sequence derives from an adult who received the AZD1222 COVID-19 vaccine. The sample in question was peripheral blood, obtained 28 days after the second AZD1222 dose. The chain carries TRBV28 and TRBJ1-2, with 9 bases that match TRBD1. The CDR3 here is CASRVPGQGSYGYTF. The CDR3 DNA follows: TGTGCCAGCAGGGTGCCGGGACAGGGCTCCTATGGCTACACCTTC.